This T cell receptor beta chain was captured by sequencing in a study of shared clonotypes between healthy human individuals. Turning to the study itself: Per donor, three plates held CD4 naive cells, three held CD4 memory, two held CD8 naive and one held CD8 memory. General study findings and limits: Since donors were few, the genetic and exposure-history diversity represented was limited.

The authors split each subset's genomic DNA evenly across several immunoSEQ plates. TCRdb's table, derived via immunoSEQ multiplex PCR, lists solely in-frame clones and lacks some. Here the sample spans 1.6 million or so clones, roughly 97% being singletons. Turning to this clone: What it binds is unknown.

The sequencing sample was made of naive CD4+ T cells sorted from blood. Subset denoted: CD45RA+ positively selected. This receptor was obtained from a man younger than 45 in good health.

Written as DNA, the CDR3 is TGTGCCAGCAGTGAAACGCTGCCCGATCAGCCCCAGCATTTT. This sequence encodes CASSETLPDQPQHF. The chain couples TRBV2 to TRBJ1-5; D call uncertain. V lost 2 bases and J lost 5, with 10 bases in between. The CDR3 runs to 14 residues. Germline CDR1 reads SNHLY; CDR2 reads FYNNEI.